The clone carrying this TCR beta chain came up a few times. These data are taken from a study of identical twins. Unique molecular identifiers were present on the cDNA, and a universal primer site came from template switching. From the 5' RACE reads, TCRdb called clonotypes with MiXCR, one entry per CDR3 protein. In the table there are 400,000 to 650,000 distinct CDR3 sequences, roughly a fifth of which are singletons. These same records also appear under a second study, on T cells expressing NK-cell markers. That paper adds: All TCR beta repertoires analysed originated from sorted CD3+CD56+NKG2C+, CD3+CD56+NKG2C- and CD3+CD56-NKG2C+ T cells. Just one sequenced donor of eight was HCMV-seronegative, while seven were seropositive.

This receptor was identified in a woman younger than 30 in good health. Material: CD4+ T cells sorted from blood.

CDR3 bases: TGCAGTGCCGCCTCCGGGCGATACCCCTACGAGCAGTACTTC. This translates into CSAASGRYPYEQYF. V gene TRBV20-1 combines with J gene TRBJ2-7, with D unclear. From germline, CDR1 is DFQATT and CDR2 SNEGSKA (reference sequence). V was shortened by 6 bases and J by 2 bases, with 17 bases between the two germline ends. CDR3 size: 14 residues.